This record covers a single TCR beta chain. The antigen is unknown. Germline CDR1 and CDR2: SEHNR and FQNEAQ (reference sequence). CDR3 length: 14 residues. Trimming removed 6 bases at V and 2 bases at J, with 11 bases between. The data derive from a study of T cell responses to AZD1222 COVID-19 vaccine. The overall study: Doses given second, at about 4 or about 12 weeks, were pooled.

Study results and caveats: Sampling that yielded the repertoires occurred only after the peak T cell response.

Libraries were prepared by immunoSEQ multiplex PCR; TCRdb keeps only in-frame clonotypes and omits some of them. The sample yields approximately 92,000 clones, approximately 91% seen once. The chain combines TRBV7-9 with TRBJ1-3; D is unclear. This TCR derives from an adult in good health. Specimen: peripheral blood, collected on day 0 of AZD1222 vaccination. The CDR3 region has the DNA TGTGCCAGCAGGTATAGCGAGGCTGGAAACACCATATATTTT. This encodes CASRYSEAGNTIYF.